This T cell receptor beta chain emerged from a study of blood T cell repertoires in COVID-19. Germline assignment: CDR1 GTSNPN and CDR2 SVGIG (reference sequence). The V gene end was trimmed by 5 bases and the J gene end by 0 bases; junction bases not matched to a gene: 8. This CDR3 is 15 amino acids long. Data came from immunoSEQ multiplex PCR; TCRdb stores just in-frame clones and leaves some out. The table includes roughly 190,000 clones, about nine tenths detected once. This TCR came from a woman between 25 and 40 years old who had recovered from COVID-19. The chain employs TRBV30 and TRBJ1-1; 8 bases match TRBD1. The sample was PBMCs or T cells enriched from blood (not recorded which). The DNA for the CDR3 is TGTGCCTGGCGAGGACAGGGTATTCTGAACACTGAAGCTTTCTTT. This translates into CAWRGQGILNTEAFF.